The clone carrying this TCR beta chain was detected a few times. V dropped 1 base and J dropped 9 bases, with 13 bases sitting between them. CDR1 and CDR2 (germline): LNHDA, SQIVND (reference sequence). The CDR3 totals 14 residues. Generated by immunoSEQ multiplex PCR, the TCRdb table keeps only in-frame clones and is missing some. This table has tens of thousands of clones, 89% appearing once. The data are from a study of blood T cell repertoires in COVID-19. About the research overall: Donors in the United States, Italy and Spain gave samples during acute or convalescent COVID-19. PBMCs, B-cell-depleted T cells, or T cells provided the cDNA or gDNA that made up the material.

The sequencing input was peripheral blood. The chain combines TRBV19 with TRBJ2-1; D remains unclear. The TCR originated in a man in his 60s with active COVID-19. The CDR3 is CASSIGSRFGEQFF. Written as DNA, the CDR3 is TGTGCCAGTAGTATAGGCTCTAGATTCGGTGAGCAGTTCTTC.